The clone carrying this TCR beta chain was counted only a few times. Its antigen is as yet unknown. This record comes from a study of CD8 T cells in ankylosing spondylitis. Study results and caveats: What seemed typical of ankylosing spondylitis blood was a TCR beta motif built from roughly eight highly homologous variants. Clones linked with disease were CD8+ and fairly uncommon in the peripheral blood.

The CDR3 has 19 amino acids. In germline, CDR1 is LGHNT, CDR2 FRNRAP. V gave up 1 base and J gave up 8 bases; unmatched junction bases: 20. TCRdb reanalysed the 5' RACE reads using MiXCR and keeps one entry per CDR3 protein. The sample comprises about 310,000 distinct CDR3 sequences, more than 20% of which are singletons, and under 4% rests with the top ten. Sequencing was carried out using blood, either unsorted or a sorted T cell fraction (not recorded which). The chain combines TRBV12-5 with TRBJ1-2, with 9 bases that match TRBD1. This TCR was sampled from a female donor with ankylosing spondylitis or in good health (not recorded which). The CDR3 sequence is CASGLAPDPDRGIVRGYTF. CDR3 DNA: TGTGCTAGTGGTTTGGCCCCGGACCCGGACAGGGGTATTGTTCGGGGCTACACCTTC.